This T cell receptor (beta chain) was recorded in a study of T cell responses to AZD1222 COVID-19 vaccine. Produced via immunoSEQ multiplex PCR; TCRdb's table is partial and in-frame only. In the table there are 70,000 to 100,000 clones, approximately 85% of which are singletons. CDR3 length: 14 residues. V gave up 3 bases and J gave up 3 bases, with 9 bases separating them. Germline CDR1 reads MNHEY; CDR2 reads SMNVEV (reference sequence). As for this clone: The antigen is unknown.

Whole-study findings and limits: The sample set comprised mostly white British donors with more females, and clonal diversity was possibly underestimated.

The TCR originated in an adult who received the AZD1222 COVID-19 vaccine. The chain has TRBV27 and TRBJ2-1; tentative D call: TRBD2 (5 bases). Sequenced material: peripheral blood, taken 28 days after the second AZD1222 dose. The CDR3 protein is CASSFPGNYNEQFF. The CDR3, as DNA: TGTGCCAGCAGTTTCCCCGGGAACTACAATGAGCAGTTCTTC.